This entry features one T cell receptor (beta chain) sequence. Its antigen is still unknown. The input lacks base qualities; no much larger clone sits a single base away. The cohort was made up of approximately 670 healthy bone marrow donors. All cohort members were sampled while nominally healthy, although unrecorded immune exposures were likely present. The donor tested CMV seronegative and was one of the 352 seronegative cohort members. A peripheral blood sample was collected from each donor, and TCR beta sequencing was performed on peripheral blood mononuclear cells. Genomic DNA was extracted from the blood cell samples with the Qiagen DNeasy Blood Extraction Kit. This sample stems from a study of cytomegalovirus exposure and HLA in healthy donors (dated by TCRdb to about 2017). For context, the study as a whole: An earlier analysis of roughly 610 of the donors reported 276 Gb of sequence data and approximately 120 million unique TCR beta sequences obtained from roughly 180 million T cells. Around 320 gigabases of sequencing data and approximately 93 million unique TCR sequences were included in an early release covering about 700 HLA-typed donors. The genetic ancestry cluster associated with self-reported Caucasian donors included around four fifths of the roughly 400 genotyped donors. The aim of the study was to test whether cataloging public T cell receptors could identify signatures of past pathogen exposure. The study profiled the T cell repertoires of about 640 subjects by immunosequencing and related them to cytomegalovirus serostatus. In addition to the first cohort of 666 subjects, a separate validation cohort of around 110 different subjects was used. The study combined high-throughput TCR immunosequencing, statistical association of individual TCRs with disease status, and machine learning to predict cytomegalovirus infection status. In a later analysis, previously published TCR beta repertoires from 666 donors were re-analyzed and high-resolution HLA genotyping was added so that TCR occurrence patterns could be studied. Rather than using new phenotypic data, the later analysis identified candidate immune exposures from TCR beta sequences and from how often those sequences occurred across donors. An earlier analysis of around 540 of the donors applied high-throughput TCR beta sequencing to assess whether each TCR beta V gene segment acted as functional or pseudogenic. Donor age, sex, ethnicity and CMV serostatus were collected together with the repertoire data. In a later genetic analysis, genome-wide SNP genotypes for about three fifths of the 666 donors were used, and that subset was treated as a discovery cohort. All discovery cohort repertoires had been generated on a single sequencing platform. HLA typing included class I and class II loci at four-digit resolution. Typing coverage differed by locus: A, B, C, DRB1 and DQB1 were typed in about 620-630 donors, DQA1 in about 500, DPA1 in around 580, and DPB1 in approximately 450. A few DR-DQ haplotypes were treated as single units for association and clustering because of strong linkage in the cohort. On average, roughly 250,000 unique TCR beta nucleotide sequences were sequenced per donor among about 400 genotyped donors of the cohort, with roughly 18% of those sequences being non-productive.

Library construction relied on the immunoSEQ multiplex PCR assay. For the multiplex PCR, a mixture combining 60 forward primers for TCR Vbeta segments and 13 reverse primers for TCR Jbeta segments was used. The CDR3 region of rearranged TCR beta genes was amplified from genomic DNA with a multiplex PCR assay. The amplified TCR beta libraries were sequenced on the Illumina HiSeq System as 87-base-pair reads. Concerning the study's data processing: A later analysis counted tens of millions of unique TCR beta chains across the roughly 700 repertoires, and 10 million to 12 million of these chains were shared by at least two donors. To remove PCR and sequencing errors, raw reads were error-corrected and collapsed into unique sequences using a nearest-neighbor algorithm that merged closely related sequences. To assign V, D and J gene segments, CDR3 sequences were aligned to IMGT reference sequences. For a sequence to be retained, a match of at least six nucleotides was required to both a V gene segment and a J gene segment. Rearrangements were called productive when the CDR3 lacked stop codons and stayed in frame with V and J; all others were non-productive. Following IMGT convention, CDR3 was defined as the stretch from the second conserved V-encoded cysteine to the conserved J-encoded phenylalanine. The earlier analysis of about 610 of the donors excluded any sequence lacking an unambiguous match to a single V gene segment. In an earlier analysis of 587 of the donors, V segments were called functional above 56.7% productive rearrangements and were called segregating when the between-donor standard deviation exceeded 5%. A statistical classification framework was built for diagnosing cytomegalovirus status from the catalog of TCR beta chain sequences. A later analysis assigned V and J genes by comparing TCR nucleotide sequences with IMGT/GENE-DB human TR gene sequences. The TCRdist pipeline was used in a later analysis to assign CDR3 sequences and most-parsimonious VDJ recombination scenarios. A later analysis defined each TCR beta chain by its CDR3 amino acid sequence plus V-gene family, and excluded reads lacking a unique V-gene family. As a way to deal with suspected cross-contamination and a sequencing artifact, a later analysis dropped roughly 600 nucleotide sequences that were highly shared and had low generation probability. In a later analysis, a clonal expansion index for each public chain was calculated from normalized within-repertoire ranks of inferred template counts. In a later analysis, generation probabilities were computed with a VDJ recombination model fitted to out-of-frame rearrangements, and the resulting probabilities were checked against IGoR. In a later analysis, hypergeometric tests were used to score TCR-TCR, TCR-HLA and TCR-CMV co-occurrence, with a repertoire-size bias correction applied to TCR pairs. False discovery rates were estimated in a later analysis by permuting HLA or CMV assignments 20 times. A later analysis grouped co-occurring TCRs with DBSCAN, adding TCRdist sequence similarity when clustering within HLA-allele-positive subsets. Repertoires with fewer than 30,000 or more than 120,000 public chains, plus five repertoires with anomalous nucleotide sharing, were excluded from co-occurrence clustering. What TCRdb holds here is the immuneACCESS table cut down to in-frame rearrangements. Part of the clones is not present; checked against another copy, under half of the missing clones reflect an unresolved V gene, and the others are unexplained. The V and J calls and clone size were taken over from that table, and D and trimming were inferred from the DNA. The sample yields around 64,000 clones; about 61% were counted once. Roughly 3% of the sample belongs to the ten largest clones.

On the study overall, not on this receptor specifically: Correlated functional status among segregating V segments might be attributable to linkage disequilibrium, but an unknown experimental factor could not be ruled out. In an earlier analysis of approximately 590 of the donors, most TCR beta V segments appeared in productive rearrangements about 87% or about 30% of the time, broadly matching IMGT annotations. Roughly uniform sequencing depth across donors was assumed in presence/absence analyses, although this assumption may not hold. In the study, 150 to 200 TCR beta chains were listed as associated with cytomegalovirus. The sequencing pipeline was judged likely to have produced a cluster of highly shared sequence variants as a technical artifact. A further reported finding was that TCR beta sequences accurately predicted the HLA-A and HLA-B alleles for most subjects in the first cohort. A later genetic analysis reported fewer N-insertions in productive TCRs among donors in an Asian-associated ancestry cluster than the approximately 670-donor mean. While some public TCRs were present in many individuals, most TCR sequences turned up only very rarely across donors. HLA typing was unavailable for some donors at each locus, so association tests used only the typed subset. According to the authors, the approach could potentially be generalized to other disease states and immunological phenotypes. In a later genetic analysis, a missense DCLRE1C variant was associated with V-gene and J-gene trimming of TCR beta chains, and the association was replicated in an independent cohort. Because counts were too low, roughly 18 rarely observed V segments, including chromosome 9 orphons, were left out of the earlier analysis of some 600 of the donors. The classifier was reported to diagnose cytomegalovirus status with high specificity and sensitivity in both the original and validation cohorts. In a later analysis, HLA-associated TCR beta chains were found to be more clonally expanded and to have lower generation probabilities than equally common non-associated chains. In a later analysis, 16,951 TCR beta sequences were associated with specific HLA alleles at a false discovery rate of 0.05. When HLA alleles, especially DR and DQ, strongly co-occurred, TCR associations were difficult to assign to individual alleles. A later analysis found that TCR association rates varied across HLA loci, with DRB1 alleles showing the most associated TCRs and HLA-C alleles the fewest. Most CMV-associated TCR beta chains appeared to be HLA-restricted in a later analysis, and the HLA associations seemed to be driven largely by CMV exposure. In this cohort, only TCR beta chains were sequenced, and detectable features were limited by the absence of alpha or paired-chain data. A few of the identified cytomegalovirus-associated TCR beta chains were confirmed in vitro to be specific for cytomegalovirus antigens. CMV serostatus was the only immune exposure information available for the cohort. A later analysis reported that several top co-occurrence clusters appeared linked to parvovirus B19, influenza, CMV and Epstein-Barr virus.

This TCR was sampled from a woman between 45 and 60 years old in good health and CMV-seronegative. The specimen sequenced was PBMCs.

Read as DNA, the sequence is TGTGCCAGTAACAGGGTCGAGAACACTGAAGCTTTCTTT. This translates into CASNRVENTEAFF. In this chain, TRBV2 is recombined with TRBJ1-1, with a tentative D gene TRBD1 over 6 matching bases. A distance of 12 bases separates the germline ends of V and J, which lose 9 bases and 1 base respectively. Reading the germline V gene gives CDR1 SNHLY and CDR2 FYNNEI. The CDR3 has 13 amino acids, counting the end cysteine and phenylalanine. The CDR3 DNA has 39 bases and is translated from base 1.